This TCR beta chain was profiled in a study of cytomegalovirus exposure and HLA in healthy donors. Background on the study: A previous analysis identified approximately 120 million unique TCR beta sequences derived from around 200 million T cells.

The ends lost 4 bases at V and 16 bases at J; junction bases unmatched: 16. Germline CDR1 reads MGHDK; CDR2 reads SYGVNS. The CDR3 is 14 amino acids. Study-wide results and limits: The authors later found most CMV-associated TCR beta chains appeared HLA-restricted.

Details on this clone: The antigen is undetermined.

The PCR used 60 Vbeta and 13 Jbeta primers. Per the authors' pipeline: An analysis that came later counted roughly 87 million unique TCR beta chains, around 12 million shared. Using immunoSEQ multiplex PCR, the repertoire was profiled, and TCRdb retains in-frame clones only, with some absent. For V, J and clone size, that table is used; D and trimming come from the DNA. The table lists approximately 130,000 clones. The chain links TRBV25-1 to TRBJ1-3; 7 bases are shared with TRBD1. Sequenced sample: PBMCs. The receptor was isolated from a woman aged 55-75 years in good health and CMV-seronegative. The DNA of the CDR3 is TGTGCCAGCAGTGTGTCGGCCACAGGGGCCCCGGAGTATTTT. It is translated as CASSVSATGAPEYF.